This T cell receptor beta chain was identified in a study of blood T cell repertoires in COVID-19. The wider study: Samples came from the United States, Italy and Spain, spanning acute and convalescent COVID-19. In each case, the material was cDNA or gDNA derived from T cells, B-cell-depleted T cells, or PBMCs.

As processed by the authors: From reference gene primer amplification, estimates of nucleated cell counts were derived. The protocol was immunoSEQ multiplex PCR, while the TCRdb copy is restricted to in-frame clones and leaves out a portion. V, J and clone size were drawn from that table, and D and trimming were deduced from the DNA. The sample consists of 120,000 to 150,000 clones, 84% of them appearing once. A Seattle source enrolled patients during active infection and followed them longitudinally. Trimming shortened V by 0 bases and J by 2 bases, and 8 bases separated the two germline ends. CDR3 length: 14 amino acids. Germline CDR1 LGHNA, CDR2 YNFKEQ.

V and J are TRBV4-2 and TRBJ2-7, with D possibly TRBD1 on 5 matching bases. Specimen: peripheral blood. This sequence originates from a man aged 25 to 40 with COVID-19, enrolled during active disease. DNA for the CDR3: TGTGCCAGCAGCCAAGATCCCAGGGCCTACGAGCAGTACTTC. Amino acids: CASSQDPRAYEQYF.